The 9 T cell receptor beta chains below come from one sample, sequenced in a study of blood T cell repertoires in COVID-19. TCRdb keeps only in-frame clones here, not all; method: immunoSEQ multiplex PCR. In the table there are 75,000 to 95,000 clones, roughly 88% of which are singletons. The sample consisted of peripheral blood. The origin of the receptors is a woman at least 80 years old with acute or convalescent COVID-19.

The chain links TRBV28 to TRBJ1-6, with a weak D call TRBD1 (5 bases). CDR1 and CDR2 from the germline V gene are MDHEN and SYDVKM. This CDR3 is built from 15 residues. V was cut by 3 bases and J by 8 bases, with 14 bases left in between. CDR3 DNA sequence: TGTGCCAGCAGTTTGGTGGCAGGGTGGGATTCACCCCTCCACTTT. This gives the protein CASSLVAGWDSPLHF.

This clone was observed a single time. The chain combines TRBV2 with TRBJ2-3; D may be TRBD2 (6 bases). CDR1 is SNHLY and CDR2 is FYNNEI in the germline V gene. CDR3 size: 14 residues. Trimming removed 8 bases at V and 0 bases at J, with 12 bases between. CDR3 residues: CASGTRQSTDTQYF. CDR3 bases: TGTGCCAGCGGGACTCGACAAAGCACAGATACGCAGTATTTT.

This clone has only one observation. The chain carries TRBV14 and TRBJ2-5; no clear D. The CDR3 contains 13 residues. Germline CDR1 SGHDN, CDR2 FVKESK. V shed 4 bases and J shed 7 bases, with 13 bases lying between them. The CDR3 DNA follows: TGTGCCAGCAGCCGTAATGCCCCGGGGACCCAGTACTTC. Its protein product is CASSRNAPGTQYF.

The rearrangement joins TRBV5-1 to TRBJ2-2; TRBD1 is a possible D gene (5 bases). Trimming removed 7 bases at V and 6 bases at J, with 16 bases between. There are 14 residues in the CDR3. CDR1 is SGHRS and CDR2 is YFSETQ in the germline V gene. The CDR3 region has the DNA TGCGCCAGCGGACGGTTAGGGGTCCCCGGGGAGCTGTTTTTT. Translation gives CASGRLGVPGELFF.

V is TRBV6-1 and J is TRBJ1-6, with 7 bases identical to TRBD1. The CDR3 consists of 17 residues. Trimming at V came to 4 bases and at J to 4 bases, leaving 10 bases not matched to a gene. The V gene's germline CDR1 is MNHNS and CDR2 SASEGT. This CDR3 is CASSGWDSQPYNSPLHF. Here the CDR3 DNA reads TGTGCCAGCAGTGGGTGGGACAGCCAGCCTTATAATTCACCCCTCCACTTT.

A single count supports this clone. The chain has TRBV5-1 and TRBJ1-4; the D is unclear. This CDR3 contains 14 residues. Germline CDR1 SGHRS, CDR2 YFSETQ. Trimming removed 0 bases from V and 4 bases from J, with 7 bases in between. CDR3 loop: CASSLANYNEKLFF. Here the CDR3 DNA reads TGCGCCAGCAGCTTGGCCAACTATAATGAAAAACTGTTTTTT.

V gene TRBV5-1 combines with J gene TRBJ1-3; 7 nucleotides agree with TRBD1. Germline CDR1 is SGHRS and CDR2 is YFSETQ. This CDR3 region has 17 residues. J lost 0 bases, V lost 3 bases, and 9 bases had no gene match. This chain's CDR3 is CASSYWDSQTSGNTIYF. The DNA of the CDR3 is TGCGCCAGCAGCTACTGGGACAGTCAAACCTCTGGAAACACCATATATTTT.

CDR3 sequence reads: CASSAPRVGTGELAGNTIYF. DNA for the CDR3: TGTGCCAGCAGCGCCCCTAGGGTTGGGACAGGGGAACTGGCTGGAAACACCATATATTTT. The chain joins TRBV9 to TRBJ1-3, with TRBD1 identical over 10 bases. Germline lookup yields CDR1 SGDLS and CDR2 YYNGEE. With V trimmed by 3 bases and J by 2 bases, 17 bases remained unmatched. The CDR3 is 20 amino acids.

The chain couples TRBV7-2 to TRBJ2-7, with TRBD2 identical over 7 bases. The trim removed 7 bases at V and 0 bases at J, leaving 6 bases unmatched. CDR1 SGHTA and CDR2 FQGNSA come from the germline V gene. This CDR3 contains 14 residues. The CDR3 is CASTRSGISYEQYF. The CDR3 DNA is TGTGCCAGCACTAGAAGCGGGATCTCCTACGAGCAGTACTTC.